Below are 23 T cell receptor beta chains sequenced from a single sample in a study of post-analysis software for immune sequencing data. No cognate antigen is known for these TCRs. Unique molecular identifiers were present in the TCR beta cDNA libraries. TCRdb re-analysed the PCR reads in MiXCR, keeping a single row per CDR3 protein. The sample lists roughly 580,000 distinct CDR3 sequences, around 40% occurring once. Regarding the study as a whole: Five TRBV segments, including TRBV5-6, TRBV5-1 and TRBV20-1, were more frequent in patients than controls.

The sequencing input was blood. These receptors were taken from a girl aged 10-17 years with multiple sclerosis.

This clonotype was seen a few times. CDR3 sequence reads: CASSPTSGVYEQYF. CDR3 sequence (DNA): TGCGCCAGCAGCCCGACTAGCGGTGTCTACGAGCAGTACTTC. The chain uses TRBV5-1 and TRBJ2-7, with 9 bases that match TRBD2. Germline V gives CDR1 SGHRS, CDR2 YFSETQ. This CDR3 is 14 amino acids long. Unmatched junction bases numbered 5, after V lost 4 bases and J lost 3 bases.

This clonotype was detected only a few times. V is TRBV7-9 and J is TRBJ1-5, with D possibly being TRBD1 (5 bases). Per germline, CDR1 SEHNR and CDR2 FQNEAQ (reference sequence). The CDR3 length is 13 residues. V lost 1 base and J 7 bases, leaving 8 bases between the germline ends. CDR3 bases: TGTGCCAGCAGCTTAGGACAGTACCAGCCCCAGCATTTT. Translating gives CASSLGQYQPQHF.

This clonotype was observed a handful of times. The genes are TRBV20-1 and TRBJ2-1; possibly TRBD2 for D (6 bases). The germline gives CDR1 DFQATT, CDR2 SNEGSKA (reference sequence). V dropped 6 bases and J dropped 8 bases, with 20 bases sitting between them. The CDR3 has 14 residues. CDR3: CSAPKPGDIDEQFF. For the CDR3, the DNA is TGCAGTGCCCCAAAACCGGGAGACATCGATGAGCAGTTCTTC.

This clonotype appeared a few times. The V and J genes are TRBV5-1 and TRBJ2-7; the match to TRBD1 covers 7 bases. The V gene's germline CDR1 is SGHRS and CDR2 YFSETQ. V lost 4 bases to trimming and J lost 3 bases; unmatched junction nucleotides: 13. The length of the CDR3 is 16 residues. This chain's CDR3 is CASSPQPGGPSYEQYF. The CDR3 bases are TGCGCCAGCAGCCCCCAACCAGGGGGTCCGAGCTACGAGCAGTACTTC.

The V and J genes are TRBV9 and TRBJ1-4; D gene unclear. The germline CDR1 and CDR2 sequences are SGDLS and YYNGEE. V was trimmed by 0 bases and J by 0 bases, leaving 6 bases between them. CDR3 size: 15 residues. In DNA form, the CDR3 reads TGTGCCAGCAGCGTAGAACAGACAACTAATGAAAAACTGTTTTTT. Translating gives CASSVEQTTNEKLFF.

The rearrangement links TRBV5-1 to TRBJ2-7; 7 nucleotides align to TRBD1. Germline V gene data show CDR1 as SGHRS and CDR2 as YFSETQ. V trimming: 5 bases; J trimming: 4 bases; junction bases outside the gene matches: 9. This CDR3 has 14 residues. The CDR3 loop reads CASSVPGTAYEQYF. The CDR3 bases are TGCGCCAGCAGTGTACCCGGGACAGCGTACGAGCAGTACTTC.

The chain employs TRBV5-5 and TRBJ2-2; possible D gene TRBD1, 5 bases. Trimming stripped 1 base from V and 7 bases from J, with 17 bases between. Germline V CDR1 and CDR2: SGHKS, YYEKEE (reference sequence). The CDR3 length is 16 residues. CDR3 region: CASSLLGRSSGGELFF. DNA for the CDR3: TGTGCCAGCAGCTTGCTGGGGCGGAGTTCGGGCGGGGAGCTGTTTTTT.

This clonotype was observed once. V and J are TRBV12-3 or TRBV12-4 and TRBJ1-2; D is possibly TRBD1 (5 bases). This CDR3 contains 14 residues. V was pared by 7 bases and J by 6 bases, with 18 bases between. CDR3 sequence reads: CASTEPGLQNGYTF. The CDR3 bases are TGTGCCAGCACCGAGCCGGGACTCCAAAATGGCTACACCTTC.

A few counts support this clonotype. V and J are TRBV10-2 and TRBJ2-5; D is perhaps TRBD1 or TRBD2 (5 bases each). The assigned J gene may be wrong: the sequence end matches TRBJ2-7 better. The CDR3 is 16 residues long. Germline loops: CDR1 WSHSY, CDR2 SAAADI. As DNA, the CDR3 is TGCGCCAGCATGATGCCCTTTAGTGGTTCGGGGCACGAGCAGTACTTC. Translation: CASMMPFSGSGHEQYF.

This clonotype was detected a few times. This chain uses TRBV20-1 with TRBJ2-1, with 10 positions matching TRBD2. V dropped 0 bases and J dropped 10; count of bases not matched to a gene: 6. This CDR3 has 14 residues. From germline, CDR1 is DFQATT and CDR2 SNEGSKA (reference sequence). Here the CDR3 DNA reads TGCAGTGCTAGAGATCCCCTAGCGGGGGCGGAGCAGTTCTTC. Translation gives CSARDPLAGAEQFF.

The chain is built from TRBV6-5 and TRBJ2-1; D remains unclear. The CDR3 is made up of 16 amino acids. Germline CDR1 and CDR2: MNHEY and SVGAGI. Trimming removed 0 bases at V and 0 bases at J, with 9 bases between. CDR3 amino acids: CASSYSWAFSYNEQFF. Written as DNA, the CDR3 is TGTGCCAGCAGTTACTCGTGGGCTTTCTCCTACAATGAGCAGTTCTTC.

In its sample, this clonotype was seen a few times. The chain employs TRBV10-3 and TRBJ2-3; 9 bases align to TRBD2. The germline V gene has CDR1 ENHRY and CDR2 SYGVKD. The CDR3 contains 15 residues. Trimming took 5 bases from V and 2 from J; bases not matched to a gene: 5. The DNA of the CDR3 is TGTGCCATCAGTCCTAGCGGGGCATACACAGATACGCAGTATTTT. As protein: CAISPSGAYTDTQYF.

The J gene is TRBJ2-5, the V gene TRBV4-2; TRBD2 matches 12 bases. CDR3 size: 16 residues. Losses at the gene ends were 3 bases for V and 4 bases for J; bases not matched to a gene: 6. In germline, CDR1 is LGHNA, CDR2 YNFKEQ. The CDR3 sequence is CASSHRLAGEGETQYF. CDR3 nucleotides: TGTGCCAGCAGCCATCGACTAGCGGGGGAGGGAGAGACCCAGTACTTC.

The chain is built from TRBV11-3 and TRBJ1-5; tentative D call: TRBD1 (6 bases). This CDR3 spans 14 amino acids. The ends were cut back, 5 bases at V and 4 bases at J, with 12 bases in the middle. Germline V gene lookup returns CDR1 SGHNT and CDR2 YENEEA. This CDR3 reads CASSHTGLNQPQHF. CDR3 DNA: TGTGCCAGCAGCCATACAGGGTTAAATCAGCCCCAGCATTTT.

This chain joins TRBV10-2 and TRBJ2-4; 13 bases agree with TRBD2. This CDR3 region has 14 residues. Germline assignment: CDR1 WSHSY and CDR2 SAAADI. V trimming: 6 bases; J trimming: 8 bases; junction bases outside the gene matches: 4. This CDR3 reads CASSTSGRGDIQYF. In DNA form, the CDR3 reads TGCGCCAGCAGCACTAGCGGGAGGGGGGACATTCAGTACTTC.

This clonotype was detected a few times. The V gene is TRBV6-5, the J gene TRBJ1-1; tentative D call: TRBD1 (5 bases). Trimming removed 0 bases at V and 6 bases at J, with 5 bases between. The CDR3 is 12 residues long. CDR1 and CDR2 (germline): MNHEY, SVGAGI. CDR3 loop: CASSYSGAEAFF. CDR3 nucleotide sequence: TGTGCCAGCAGTTACTCGGGGGCTGAAGCTTTCTTT.

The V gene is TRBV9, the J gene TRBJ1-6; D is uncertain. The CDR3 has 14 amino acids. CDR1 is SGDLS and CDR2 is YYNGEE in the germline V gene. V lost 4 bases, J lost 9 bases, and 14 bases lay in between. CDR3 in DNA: TGTGCCAGCAGCCCCAGAGAGGGTATTTCACCCCTCCACTTT. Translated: CASSPREGISPLHF.

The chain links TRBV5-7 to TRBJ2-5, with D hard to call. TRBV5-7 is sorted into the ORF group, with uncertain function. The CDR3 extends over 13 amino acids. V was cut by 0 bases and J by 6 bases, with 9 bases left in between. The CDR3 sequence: CASSLGMPQTQYF. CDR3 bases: TGTGCCAGCAGCTTGGGGATGCCTCAGACCCAGTACTTC.

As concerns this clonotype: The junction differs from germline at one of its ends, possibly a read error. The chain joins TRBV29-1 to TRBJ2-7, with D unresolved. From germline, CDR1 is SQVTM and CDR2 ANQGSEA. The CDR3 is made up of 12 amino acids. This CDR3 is CGVGPNVYEQYF. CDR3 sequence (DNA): TGCGGCGTCGGTCCGAACGTCTACGAGCAGTACTTC.

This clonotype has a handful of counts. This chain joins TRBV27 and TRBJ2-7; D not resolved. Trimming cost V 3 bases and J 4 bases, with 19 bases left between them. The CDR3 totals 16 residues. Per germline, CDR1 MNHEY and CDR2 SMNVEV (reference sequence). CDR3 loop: CASSLLPPAKGYEQYF. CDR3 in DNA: TGTGCCAGCAGTTTGCTCCCCCCCGCCAAGGGATACGAGCAGTACTTC.

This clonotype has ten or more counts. CDR3: CASSQDVTGSETQYF. CDR3 sequence (DNA): TGTGCCAGCAGCCAAGATGTAACGGGGAGCGAGACCCAGTACTTC. This chain uses TRBV4-2 with TRBJ2-5; tentative D call: TRBD2 (5 bases). Trimming took off 0 bases at V and 5 bases at J, with 13 bases between the two ends. This CDR3 spans 15 amino acids. The germline V gene has CDR1 LGHNA and CDR2 YNFKEQ.

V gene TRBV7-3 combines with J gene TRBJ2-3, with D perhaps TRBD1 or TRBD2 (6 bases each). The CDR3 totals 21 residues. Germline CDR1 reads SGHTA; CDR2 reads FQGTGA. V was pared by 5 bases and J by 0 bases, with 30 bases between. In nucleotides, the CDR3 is TGTGCCAGCAGCCTCGCCCGAGATAGCGTGGTAGGGGGGCCAAGCACAGATACGCAGTATTTT. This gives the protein CASSLARDSVVGGPSTDTQYF.

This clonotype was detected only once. The DNA of the CDR3 is TGCGCCAGCAGCCCAACTAGCGGGGGGACTTACAATGAGCAGTTCTTC. Protein product: CASSPTSGGTYNEQFF. The genes are TRBV5-1 and TRBJ2-1, with 12 nucleotides matching TRBD2. The V gene end was trimmed by 4 bases and the J gene end by 4 bases; junction bases not matched to a gene: 6. CDR1 SGHRS and CDR2 YFSETQ come from the germline V gene. This CDR3 has 16 amino acids.